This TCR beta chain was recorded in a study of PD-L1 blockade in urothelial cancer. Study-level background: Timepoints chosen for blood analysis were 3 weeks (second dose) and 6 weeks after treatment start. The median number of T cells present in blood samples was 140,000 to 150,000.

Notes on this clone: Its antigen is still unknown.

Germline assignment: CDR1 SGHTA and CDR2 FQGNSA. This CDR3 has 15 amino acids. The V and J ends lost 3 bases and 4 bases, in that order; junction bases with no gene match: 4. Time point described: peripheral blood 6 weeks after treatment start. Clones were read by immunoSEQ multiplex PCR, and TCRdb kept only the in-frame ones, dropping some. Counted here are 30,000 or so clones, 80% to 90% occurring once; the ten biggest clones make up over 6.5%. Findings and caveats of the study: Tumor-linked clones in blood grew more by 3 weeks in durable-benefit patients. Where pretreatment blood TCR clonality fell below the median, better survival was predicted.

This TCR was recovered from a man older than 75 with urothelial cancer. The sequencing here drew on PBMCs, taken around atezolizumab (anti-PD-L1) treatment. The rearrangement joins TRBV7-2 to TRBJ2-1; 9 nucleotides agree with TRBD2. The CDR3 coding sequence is TGTGCCAGCAGCTTCGGGACTAGCATATACAATGAGCAGTTCTTC. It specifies CASSFGTSIYNEQFF. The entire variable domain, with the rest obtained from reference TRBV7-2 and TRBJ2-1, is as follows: GAGVSQSPSNKVTEKGKDVELRCDPISGHTALYWYRQSLGQGLEFLIYFQGNSAPDKSGLPSDRFSAERTGGSVSTLTIQRTQQEDSAVYLCASSFGTSIYNEQFFGPGTRLTVL.